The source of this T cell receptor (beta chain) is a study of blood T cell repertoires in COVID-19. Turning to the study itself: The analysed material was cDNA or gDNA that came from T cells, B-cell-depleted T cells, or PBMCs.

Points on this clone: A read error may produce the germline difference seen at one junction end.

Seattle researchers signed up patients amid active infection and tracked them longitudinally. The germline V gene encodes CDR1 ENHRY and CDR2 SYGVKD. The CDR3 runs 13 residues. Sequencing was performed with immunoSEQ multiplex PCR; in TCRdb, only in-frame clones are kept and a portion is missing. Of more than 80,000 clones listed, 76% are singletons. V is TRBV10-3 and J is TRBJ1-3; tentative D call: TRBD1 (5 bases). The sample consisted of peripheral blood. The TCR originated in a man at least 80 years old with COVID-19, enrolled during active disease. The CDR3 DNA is TGTGCCATCCGTGACAGCTCTGGAAACACCATATATTTT. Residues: CAIRDSSGNTIYF.